The 25 T cell receptor beta chains presented below share a single source sample, sequenced in a study of T-cell memory formation after mild COVID-19. TCRdb used MiXCR to reprocess the 5' RACE reads, holding one entry per CDR3 protein. Here the sample spans over 500,000 distinct CDR3 sequences, roughly 17% being singletons. Source material: PBMCs or a T cell subset sorted from them (not recorded which). These receptors were taken from an adult woman who had mild COVID-19 (a few samples of this study predate the infection). Cell type and time point are not known.

The CDR3 sequence: CASSFSGGHETYEQYF. DNA of the CDR3: TGTGCCAGCAGCTTCTCCGGGGGACACGAAACCTACGAGCAGTACTTC. The rearrangement joins TRBV5-5 to TRBJ2-7; D tentatively reads TRBD1 or TRBD2 (6 bases each). The length of the CDR3 is 16 residues. The ends were cut back, 2 bases at V and 2 bases at J, with 17 bases in the middle. Looked up from germline, CDR1 is SGHKS and CDR2 is YYEKEE (reference sequence).

CDR3 sequence reads: CASSPGVQGAYEQFF. The CDR3 coding sequence is TGTGCCAGCAGCCCAGGGGTACAGGGGGCCTATGAGCAGTTCTTC. The chain is built from TRBV11-3 and TRBJ2-1; TRBD1 agrees at 9 bases. With V trimmed by 5 bases and J by 8 bases, 10 bases remained unmatched. CDR1 is SGHNT and CDR2 is YENEEA in the germline V gene. This CDR3 is 15 amino acids long.

The genes are TRBV30 and TRBJ1-2, with D tentatively TRBD1 (6 bases). This CDR3 is 14 amino acids long. The germline V and J ends were trimmed by 7 bases and 0 bases, with 15 bases remaining between them. In germline, CDR1 is GTSNPN, CDR2 SVGIG (reference sequence). CDR3 in amino acids: CAYALQGANYGYTF. The DNA for the CDR3 is TGTGCCTACGCCCTACAGGGCGCTAACTATGGCTACACCTTC.

The table lists this clonotype with a few counts. The CDR3 DNA follows: TGCGCCAGCAGCCGATCAGACCTTCCCTTGGGGCTCACTGAAGCTTTCTTT. This encodes CASSRSDLPLGLTEAFF. V is TRBV4-3 and J is TRBJ1-1, with a weak D call TRBD1 (5 bases). Germline V lookup: CDR1 LGHNA, CDR2 YSLEER. V lost 4 bases and J lost 4, with 22 bases in between. The CDR3 consists of 17 residues.

The chain employs TRBV5-4 and TRBJ2-1, with 12 positions matching TRBD1. Germline loops: CDR1 SGHNT, CDR2 YYREEE (reference sequence). Losses at the gene ends were 0 bases for V and 6 bases for J; bases not matched to a gene: 13. The length of the CDR3 is 19 residues. This CDR3 reads CASSLVPGLPGQGANEQFF. As DNA, the CDR3 is TGTGCCAGCAGCTTGGTCCCCGGATTACCGGGACAGGGGGCCAATGAGCAGTTCTTC.

This chain joins TRBV5-1 and TRBJ2-3, with D perhaps matching TRBD1 (5 bases). V lost 5 bases and J 3 bases, leaving 16 bases between the germline ends. The CDR3 totals 15 residues. CDR1 and CDR2 from the germline V gene are SGHRS and YFSETQ. The CDR3 loop reads CASRQAPSATDTQYF. CDR3 nucleotides: TGCGCCAGCAGACAGGCCCCCAGCGCGACAGATACGCAGTATTTT.

This chain joins TRBV29-1 and TRBJ2-1; tentatively, D is TRBD1 (5 bases). CDR1 is SQVTM, CDR2 ANQGSEA, per germline. This CDR3 spans 11 amino acids. With 6 bases removed from V and 7 bases from J, the gap between germline ends came to 10 bases. CDR3 in amino acids: CSVAGWNEQFF. The CDR3 bases are TGCAGCGTAGCAGGGTGGAATGAGCAGTTCTTC.

The genes are TRBV4-1 and TRBJ1-1; D gene unclear. This CDR3 comprises 15 residues. CDR1 is MGHRA, CDR2 YSYEKL, per germline. V lost 0 bases and J lost 9, with 17 bases in between. This chain's CDR3 is CASSQDPPGPVKAFF. In DNA form, the CDR3 reads TGCGCCAGCAGCCAAGATCCGCCCGGCCCGGTGAAAGCTTTCTTT.

The CDR3 nucleotides are TGTGCCAGCTCACCCCGGACAGGGTGGGGCACTGAAGCTTTCTTT. It codes for CASSPRTGWGTEAFF. This sequence joins TRBV18 and TRBJ1-1; 8 bases map to TRBD1. Trimming removed 3 bases from V and 4 bases from J; junction bases left unmatched: 7. The CDR3 spans 15 residues. Germline values: CDR1 KGHSH, CDR2 LQKENI.

This clonotype turned up a few times. This chain links TRBV15 with TRBJ2-7, with D hard to call. The CDR3 covers 13 residues. CDR1 and CDR2 from the germline V gene are LNHNV and YYDKDF (reference sequence). Trimming cost V 5 bases and J 5 bases, with 13 bases left between them. DNA of the CDR3: TGTGCCACCAGCCCCCGAGGATCCGACGAGCAGTACTTC. The encoded protein is CATSPRGSDEQYF. The variable domain in full, completed from reference TRBV15 and TRBJ2-7, reads DAMVIQNPRYQVTQFGKPVTLSCSQTLNHNVMYWYQQKSSQAPKLLFHYYDKDFNNEADTPDNFQSRRPNTSFCFLDIRSPGLGDTAMYLCATSPRGSDEQYFGPGTRLTVT.

CDR3 residues: CASSYPGGNQPQHF. DNA for the CDR3: TGTGCCAGCAGTTACCCGGGGGGCAATCAGCCCCAGCATTTT. V is TRBV7-9 and J is TRBJ1-5, with D perhaps matching TRBD1 (5 bases). The CDR3 runs 14 residues. The V end was cut by 6 bases, the J end by 2 bases, with 11 bases between. Germline lookup yields CDR1 SEHNR and CDR2 FQNEAQ (reference sequence).

The V and J genes are TRBV11-3 and TRBJ2-1, with D maybe TRBD2 (6 bases). The CDR3 contains 13 residues. V lost 6 bases and J 6 bases, leaving 12 bases between the germline ends. Per the germline V gene, CDR1 is SGHNT and CDR2 is YENEEA. CDR3 bases: TGTGCCAGCAGACCGGAGGAGGGCAATGAGCAGTTCTTC. Translated, it gives CASRPEEGNEQFF.

On this clonotype: The junction departs from the called germline gene at one end, perhaps through a read error. The chain couples TRBV7-7 to TRBJ2-7; D possibly corresponds to TRBD2 (6 bases). Germline CDR1 is SSHAT and CDR2 is FNYEAQ (reference sequence). CDR3 length equals 13 residues. The CDR3 region has the DNA TGTGCTAGCAGCTTAGCACCTAGCGCCGAGCAGTACTTC. Residues: CASSLAPSAEQYF.

The table lists this clonotype with a few counts. The chain couples TRBV7-9 to TRBJ1-1, with D perhaps TRBD1 (5 bases). The V end lost 4 bases, the J end lost 5 bases, and 20 bases lay between the germline ends. The CDR3 runs to 16 residues. CDR1 SEHNR and CDR2 FQNEAQ come from the germline V gene (reference sequence). This chain's CDR3 is CASSSHSTVPRTEAFF. The CDR3 DNA reads as TGTGCCAGCAGCTCGCATTCGACAGTGCCTAGGACTGAAGCTTTCTTT.

A few counts support this clonotype. V gene TRBV5-4 combines with J gene TRBJ2-5; D might be TRBD1 or TRBD2, each matching 5 bases. CDR3 length: 12 amino acids. V shed 5 bases and J shed 4 bases, with 9 bases lying between them. CDR1 SGHNT and CDR2 YYREEE come from the germline V gene (reference sequence). CDR3 loop: CASSWGRETQYF. The CDR3 coding sequence is TGTGCCAGCAGTTGGGGGAGAGAGACCCAGTACTTC.

The CDR3 sequence is CAISEGTVQAEAFF. For the CDR3, the DNA is TGTGCCATCAGCGAAGGGACAGTCCAAGCTGAAGCTTTCTTT. The gene calls are TRBV10-3 and TRBJ1-1; 7 positions agree with TRBD1. V lost 6 bases to trimming and J lost 6 bases; unmatched junction nucleotides: 10. The length of the CDR3 is 14 residues. From germline, CDR1 is ENHRY and CDR2 SYGVKD.

A few counts support this clonotype. This chain connects TRBV5-1 to TRBJ1-2; 8 positions match TRBD1. The length of the CDR3 is 15 residues. Trimming took 2 bases from V and 6 from J; bases not matched to a gene: 9. CDR1 is SGHRS and CDR2 is YFSETQ in the germline V gene. The DNA of the CDR3 is TGCGCCAGCAGCTTCCGACAGGGGCCAGACGATGGCTACACCTTC. Its translation is CASSFRQGPDDGYTF.

This clonotype has a count of ten or more. The CDR3 region is CATSRDRGYEQYF. CDR3 DNA: TGTGCCACCAGCAGGGACAGGGGCTACGAGCAGTACTTC. The chain has TRBV15 and TRBJ2-7; 9 bases agree with TRBD1. This CDR3 contains 13 residues. Germline trimming cut 3 bases from V and 3 bases from J; bases unmatched to any gene: 0. The germline V gene encodes CDR1 LNHNV and CDR2 YYDKDF (reference sequence).

This clonotype was detected only a few times. This chain joins TRBV4-2 and TRBJ1-6; 9 bases are a match to TRBD1. The germline CDR1 and CDR2 sequences are LGHNA and YNFKEQ. CDR3 length: 16 residues. With 0 bases clipped from V and 8 bases from J, the junction kept 5 bases outside the gene matches. Written as DNA, the CDR3 is TGTGCCAGCAGCCAAGATGCGGACAGGGGTGATTCACCCCTCCACTTT. This codes for CASSQDADRGDSPLHF.

The chain joins TRBV7-9 to TRBJ1-1; perhaps TRBD1 as D (5 bases). The CDR3 contains 15 residues. V shed 5 bases and J shed 1 base, with 14 bases lying between them. Germline V gives CDR1 SEHNR, CDR2 FQNEAQ (reference sequence). CDR3 loop: CASSPLQDRNTEAFF. The CDR3 bases are TGTGCCAGCAGCCCGCTACAGGACCGGAACACTGAAGCTTTCTTT.

The chain combines TRBV30 with TRBJ1-5; 8 positions agree with TRBD1. Germline V gene sequence: CDR1 GTSNPN, CDR2 SVGIG (reference sequence). This CDR3 is built from 18 residues. Losses at the gene ends were 1 base for V and 6 bases for J; bases not matched to a gene: 17. The DNA for the CDR3 is TGTGCCTGGAGTGCCACTGTAGACAGGGGCGCAGGTCTTCAGCCCCAGCATTTT. It is translated as CAWSATVDRGAGLQPQHF.

The gene calls are TRBV5-1 and TRBJ2-5; TRBD1 aligns across 7 bases. The CDR3 runs 14 residues. Losses at the gene ends were 4 bases for V and 5 bases for J; bases not matched to a gene: 8. CDR1 is SGHRS, CDR2 YFSETQ, per germline. CDR3 region: CASSRQGERETQYF. CDR3 nucleotide sequence: TGCGCCAGCAGCCGGCAGGGGGAACGGGAGACCCAGTACTTC.

This clonotype turned up a few times. This chain links TRBV12-3 or TRBV12-4 with TRBJ2-5; 9 bases map to TRBD2. This CDR3 region has 14 residues. J gave up 9 bases and V 5 bases, and 10 bases lay outside the gene matches. The CDR3 reads CASSQTSGVTAQYF. Written as DNA, the CDR3 is TGTGCCAGCAGTCAGACTAGCGGAGTCACGGCCCAGTACTTC.

The genes are TRBV13 and TRBJ2-7, with TRBD2 as a possible D gene (6 bases). Germline CDR1 is PRHDT and CDR2 is FYEKMQ (reference sequence). There are 14 residues in the CDR3. V gave up 2 bases and J gave up 2 bases, with 10 bases separating them. As DNA, the CDR3 is TGTGCCAGCAGCTTAAGGCGGGGCCCCTACGAGCAGTACTTC. It is translated as CASSLRRGPYEQYF.

The chain carries TRBV29-1 and TRBJ2-2; D gene uncertain. With 7 bases removed from V and 1 base from J, the gap between germline ends came to 7 bases. This CDR3 comprises 12 residues. Looked up from germline, CDR1 is SQVTM and CDR2 is ANQGSEA. The CDR3 reads CSAAGNTGELFF. The CDR3 DNA reads as TGCAGCGCGGCAGGGAACACCGGGGAGCTGTTTTTT.